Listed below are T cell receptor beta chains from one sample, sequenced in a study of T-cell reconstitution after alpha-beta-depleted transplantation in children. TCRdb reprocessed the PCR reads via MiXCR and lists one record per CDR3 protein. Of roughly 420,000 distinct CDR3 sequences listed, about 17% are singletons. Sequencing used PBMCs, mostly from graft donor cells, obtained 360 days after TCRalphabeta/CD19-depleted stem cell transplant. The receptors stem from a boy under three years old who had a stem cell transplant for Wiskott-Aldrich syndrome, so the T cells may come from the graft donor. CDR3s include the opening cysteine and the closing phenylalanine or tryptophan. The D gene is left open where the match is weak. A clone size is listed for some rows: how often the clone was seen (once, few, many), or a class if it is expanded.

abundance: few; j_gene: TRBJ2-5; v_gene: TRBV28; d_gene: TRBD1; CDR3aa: CASSPGQSGTQYF; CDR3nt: TGTGCCAGCAGTCCGGGACAGTCGGGGACCCAGTACTTC
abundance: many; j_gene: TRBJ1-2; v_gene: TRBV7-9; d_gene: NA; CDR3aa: CASSLDEGRSHYGYTF; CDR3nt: TGTGCCAGCAGCTTGGATGAGGGGCGAAGTCACTATGGCTACACCTTC
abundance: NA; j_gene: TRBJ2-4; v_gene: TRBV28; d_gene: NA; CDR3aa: CASSLWGAKNIQYF; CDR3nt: TGTGCCAGCAGTTTGTGGGGTGCCAAAAACATTCAGTACTTC
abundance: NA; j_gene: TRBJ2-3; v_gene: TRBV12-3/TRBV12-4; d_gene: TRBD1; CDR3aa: CASSLARGQGTDTQYF; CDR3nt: TGTGCCAGCAGTTTAGCGCGGGGACAGGGAACAGATACGCAGTATTTT
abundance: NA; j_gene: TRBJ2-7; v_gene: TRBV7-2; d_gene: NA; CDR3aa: CASSFRFSGTPSYEQYF; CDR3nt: TGTGCCAGCAGCTTTCGTTTCTCCGGGACTCCATCCTACGAGCAGTACTTC
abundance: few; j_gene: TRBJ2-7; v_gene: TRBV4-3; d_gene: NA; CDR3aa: CASSQGRTPPYEQYF; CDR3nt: TGCGCCAGCAGCCAAGGACGGACGCCTCCCTACGAGCAGTACTTC
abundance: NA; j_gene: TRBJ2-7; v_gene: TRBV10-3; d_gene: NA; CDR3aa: CAISGNGYEQYF; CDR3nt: TGTGCCATCAGTGGGAACGGGTACGAGCAGTACTTC
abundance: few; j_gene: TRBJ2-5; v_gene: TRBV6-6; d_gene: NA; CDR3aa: CASSYQGGETQYF; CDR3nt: TGTGCCAGCAGTTATCAAGGGGGGGAGACCCAGTACTTC
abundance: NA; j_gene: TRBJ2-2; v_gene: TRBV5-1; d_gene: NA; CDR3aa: CASSLKTVGELFF; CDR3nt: TGCGCCAGCAGCTTGAAGACTGTCGGGGAGCTGTTTTTT
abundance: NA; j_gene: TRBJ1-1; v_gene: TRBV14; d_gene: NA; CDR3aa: CASSPSGGGTEAFF; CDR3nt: TGTGCCAGCAGCCCTTCTGGAGGGGGCACTGAAGCTTTCTTT
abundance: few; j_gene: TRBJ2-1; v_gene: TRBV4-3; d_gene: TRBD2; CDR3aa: CASSQVAASGILGNEQFF; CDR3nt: TGCGCCAGCAGCCAAGTCGCTGCTAGCGGGATCCTGGGGAATGAGCAGTTCTTC
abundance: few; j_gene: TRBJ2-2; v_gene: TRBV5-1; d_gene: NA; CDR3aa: CASSLANSGNTGELFF; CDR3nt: TGCGCCAGCAGCTTGGCGAATAGCGGGAACACCGGGGAGCTGTTTTTT
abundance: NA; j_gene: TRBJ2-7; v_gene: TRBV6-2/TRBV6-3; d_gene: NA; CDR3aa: CASRRIQGGTEQYF; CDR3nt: TGTGCCAGCAGACGCATACAGGGGGGGACCGAGCAGTACTTC
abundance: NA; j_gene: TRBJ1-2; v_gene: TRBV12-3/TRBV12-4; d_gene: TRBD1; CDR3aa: CASSLSGGGYTF; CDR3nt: TGTGCCAGCAGTTTGTCAGGGGGTGGCTACACCTTC
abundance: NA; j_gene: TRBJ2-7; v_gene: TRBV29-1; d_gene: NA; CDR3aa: CSVKYLGGSYEQYF; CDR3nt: TGCAGCGTTAAATACCTTGGAGGGTCCTACGAGCAGTACTTC
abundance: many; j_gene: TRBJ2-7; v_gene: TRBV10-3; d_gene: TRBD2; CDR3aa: CAIAGLAGNYEQYF; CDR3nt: TGTGCCATCGCGGGACTAGCGGGGAACTACGAGCAGTACTTC
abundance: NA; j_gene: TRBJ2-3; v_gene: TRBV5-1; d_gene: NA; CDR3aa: CASSLKTAGLDTQYF; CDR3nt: TGCGCCAGCAGCTTAAAAACGGCGGGACTAGATACGCAGTATTTT
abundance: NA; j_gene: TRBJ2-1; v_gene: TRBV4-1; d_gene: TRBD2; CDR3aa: CASSQDPLLAGVNEQFF; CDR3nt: TGCGCCAGCAGCCAAGATCCCTTACTAGCGGGAGTCAATGAGCAGTTCTTC
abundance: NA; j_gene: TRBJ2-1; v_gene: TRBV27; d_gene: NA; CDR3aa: CASSLTGGRGEFF; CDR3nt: TGTGCCAGCAGTTTAACGGGGGGCCGGGGGGAGTTCTTC
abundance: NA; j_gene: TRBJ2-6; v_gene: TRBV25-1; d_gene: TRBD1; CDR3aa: CASSLDRVSSGANVLTF; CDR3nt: TGTGCCAGCAGCCTCGACAGGGTCAGTTCTGGGGCCAACGTCCTGACTTTC
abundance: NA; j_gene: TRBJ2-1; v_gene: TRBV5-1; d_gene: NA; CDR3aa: CASSLEQGPYNEQFF; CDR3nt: TGCGCCAGCAGCTTGGAACAGGGTCCTTACAATGAGCAGTTCTTC
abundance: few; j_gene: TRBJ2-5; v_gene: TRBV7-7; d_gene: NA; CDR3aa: CASSSEGETQYF; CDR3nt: TGTGCCAGCAGCTCAGAGGGAGAGACCCAGTACTTC
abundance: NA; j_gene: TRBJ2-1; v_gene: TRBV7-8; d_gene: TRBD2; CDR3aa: CASSTGTSGSNEQFF; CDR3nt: TGTGCCAGCAGCACCGGGACTAGCGGGAGCAATGAGCAGTTCTTC
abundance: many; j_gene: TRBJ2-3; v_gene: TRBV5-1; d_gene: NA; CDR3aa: CASSFGGTDTQYF; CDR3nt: TGTGCCAGCAGCTTTGGGGGCACAGATACGCAGTATTTT
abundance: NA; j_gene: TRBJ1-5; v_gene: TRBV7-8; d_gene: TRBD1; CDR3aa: CASSLGDRPRNQPQHF; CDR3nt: TGTGCCAGCAGCTTAGGGGACAGACCCCGCAATCAGCCCCAGCATTTT
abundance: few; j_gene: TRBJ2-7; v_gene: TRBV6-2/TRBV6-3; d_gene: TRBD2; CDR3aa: CASKGLAGPRSYEQYF; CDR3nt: TGTGCCAGCAAGGGACTAGCGGGACCCAGGAGCTACGAGCAGTACTTC
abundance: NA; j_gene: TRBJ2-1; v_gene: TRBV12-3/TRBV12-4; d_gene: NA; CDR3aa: CASRSHTSSYNEQFF; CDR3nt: TGTGCCAGCAGATCGCACACTAGCTCCTACAATGAGCAGTTCTTC
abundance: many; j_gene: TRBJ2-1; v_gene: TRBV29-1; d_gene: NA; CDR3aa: CSVEGRLWSYNEQFF; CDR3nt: TGCAGCGTTGAGGGACGCCTCTGGTCCTACAATGAGCAGTTCTTC
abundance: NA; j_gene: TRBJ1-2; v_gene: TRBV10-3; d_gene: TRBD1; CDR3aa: CAIRGGTYGYTF; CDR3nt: TGTGCCATCAGAGGGGGCACCTATGGCTACACCTTC
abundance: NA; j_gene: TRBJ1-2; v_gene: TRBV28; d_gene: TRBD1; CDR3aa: CASTIQGARSYGYTF; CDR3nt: TGTGCCAGCACTATACAGGGGGCGCGAAGCTATGGCTACACCTTC
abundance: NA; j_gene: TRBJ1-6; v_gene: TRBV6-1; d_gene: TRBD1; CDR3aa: CASSEVRQGRSPLHF; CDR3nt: TGTGCCAGCAGTGAAGTGAGACAGGGCCGGTCACCCCTCCACTTT
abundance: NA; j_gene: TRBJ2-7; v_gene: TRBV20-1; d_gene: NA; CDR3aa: CSARDAEVQGSSYEQYF; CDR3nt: TGCAGTGCTAGAGATGCGGAAGTGCAGGGAAGCTCCTACGAGCAGTACTTC
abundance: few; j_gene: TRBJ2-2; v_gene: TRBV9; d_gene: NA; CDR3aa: CASSRAWSDTGELFF; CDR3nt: TGTGCCAGCAGCCGAGCTTGGTCGGACACCGGGGAGCTGTTTTTT
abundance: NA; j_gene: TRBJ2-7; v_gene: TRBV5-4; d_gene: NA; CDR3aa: CAISPGTSYEQYF; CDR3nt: TGTGCCATCAGCCCCGGGACTTCCTACGAGCAGTACTTC
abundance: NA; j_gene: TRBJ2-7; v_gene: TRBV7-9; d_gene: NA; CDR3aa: CASSRALEQYF; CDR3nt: TGTGCCAGCAGCCGGGCCCTCGAGCAGTACTTC
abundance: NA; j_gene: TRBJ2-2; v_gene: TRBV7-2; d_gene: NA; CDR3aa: CASSLRTVGTGELFF; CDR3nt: TGTGCCAGCAGCTTAAGGACGGTTGGCACCGGGGAGCTGTTTTTT
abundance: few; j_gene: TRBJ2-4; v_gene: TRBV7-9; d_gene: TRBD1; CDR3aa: CASSPELTGQYF; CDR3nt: TGTGCCAGCAGCCCCGAGTTGACAGGGCAGTACTTC
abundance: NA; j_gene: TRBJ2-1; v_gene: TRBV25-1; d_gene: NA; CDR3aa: CASSGAGRVNEQFF; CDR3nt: TGTGCCAGCAGTGGGGCCGGTAGGGTGAATGAGCAGTTCTTC
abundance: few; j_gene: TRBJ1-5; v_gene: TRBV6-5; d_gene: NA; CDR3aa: CASSYGGSNQPQHF; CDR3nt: TGTGCCAGCAGTTACGGCGGTAGCAATCAGCCCCAGCATTTT
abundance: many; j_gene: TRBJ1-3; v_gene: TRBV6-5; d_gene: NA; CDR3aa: CASSRGNTIYF; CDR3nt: TGTGCCAGCAGCCGAGGGAACACCATATATTTT
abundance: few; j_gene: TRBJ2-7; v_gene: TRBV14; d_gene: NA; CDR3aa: CASSPLPGKPYEQYF; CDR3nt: TGTGCCAGCAGCCCCCTACCGGGGAAACCCTACGAGCAGTACTTC
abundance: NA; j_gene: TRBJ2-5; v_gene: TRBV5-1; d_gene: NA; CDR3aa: CASSRIGQATQYF; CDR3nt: TGCGCCAGCAGCCGAATTGGGCAGGCGACCCAGTACTTC
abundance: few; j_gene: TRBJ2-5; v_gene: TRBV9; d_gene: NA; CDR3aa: CASSVASSKGETQYF; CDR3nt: TGTGCCAGCAGCGTAGCTTCTTCTAAAGGGGAGACCCAGTACTTC
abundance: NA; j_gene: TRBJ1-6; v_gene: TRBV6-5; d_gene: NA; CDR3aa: CASSYLTEYSPLHF; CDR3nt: TGTGCCAGCAGTTACTTGACAGAGTATTCACCCCTCCACTTT
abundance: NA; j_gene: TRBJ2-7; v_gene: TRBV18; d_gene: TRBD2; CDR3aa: CASSHGRFPYEQYF; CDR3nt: TGTGCCAGCTCACACGGGAGGTTCCCCTACGAGCAGTACTTC
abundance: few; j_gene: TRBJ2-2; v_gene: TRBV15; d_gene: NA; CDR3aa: CATSPLETGTNTGELFF; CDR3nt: TGTGCCACCAGCCCCCTTGAAACAGGGACGAACACCGGGGAGCTGTTTTTT
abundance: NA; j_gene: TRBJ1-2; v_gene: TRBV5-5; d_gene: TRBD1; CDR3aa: CASSRTGGNGYTF; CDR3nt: TGTGCCAGCAGCCGGACAGGGGGCAATGGCTACACCTTC
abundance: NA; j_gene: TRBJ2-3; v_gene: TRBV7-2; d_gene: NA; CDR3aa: CASSLDSDTQYF; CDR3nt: TGTGCCAGCAGCTTAGATAGTGATACGCAGTATTTT
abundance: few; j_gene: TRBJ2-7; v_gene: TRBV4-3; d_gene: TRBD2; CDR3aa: CASSQSSSGSYEQYF; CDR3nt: TGCGCCAGCAGCCAATCCTCGAGCGGGAGCTACGAGCAGTACTTC
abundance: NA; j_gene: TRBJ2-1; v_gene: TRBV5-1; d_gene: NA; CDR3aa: CASSWGARGQEQFF; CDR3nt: TGCGCCAGCAGCTGGGGGGCCCGCGGCCAGGAGCAGTTCTTC
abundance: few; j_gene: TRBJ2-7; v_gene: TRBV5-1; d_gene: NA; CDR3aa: CASSFRDGNYEQYF; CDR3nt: TGCGCCAGCAGCTTCCGGGACGGTAACTACGAGCAGTACTTC
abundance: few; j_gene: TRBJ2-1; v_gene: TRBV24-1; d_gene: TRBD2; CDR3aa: CATSDPFSGRTSGRDEQFF; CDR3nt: TGTGCCACCAGTGATCCATTCTCTGGTCGGACTAGCGGGAGGGATGAGCAGTTCTTC